These 16 T cell receptor beta chains originate from one sample sequenced in a study of blood T cell repertoires in COVID-19. Profiling relied on immunoSEQ multiplex PCR, and the TCRdb table lists in-frame clones only, not all of them. The sample consists of about 73,000 clones, roughly three quarters of them appearing once. The sequenced sample consisted of peripheral blood. These receptors were taken from a man in his 70s with COVID-19, enrolled during active disease.

The chain uses TRBV11-3 and TRBJ2-5; D is uncertain. The germline gives CDR1 SGHNT, CDR2 YENEEA. Trimming shortened V by 3 bases and J by 0 bases, and 5 bases separated the two germline ends. The CDR3 is made up of 13 amino acids. The CDR3: CASSFSNQETQYF. In DNA form, the CDR3 reads TGTGCCAGCAGCTTCTCTAACCAAGAGACCCAGTACTTC.

V and J are TRBV6-6 and TRBJ1-1, with a weak D call TRBD1 (6 bases). In germline, CDR1 is MNHNY, CDR2 SVGAGI (reference sequence). The CDR3 length is 15 residues. V was shortened by 3 bases and J by 3 bases, with 14 bases between the two germline ends. The CDR3 sequence is CASSYGIGGHTEAFF. CDR3 bases: TGTGCCAGCAGTTATGGTATCGGGGGGCACACTGAAGCTTTCTTT.

Turning to this clone: An end of the junction does not agree with germline; a read error may underlie this. V gene TRBV7-2 combines with J gene TRBJ2-7; TRBD2 agrees at 10 bases. The CDR3 loop spans 13 amino acids. Per germline, CDR1 SGHTA and CDR2 FQGNSA. CDR3 sequence reads: CASSLAGVSEQYF. CDR3 sequence (DNA): TGTGCCAGCAGCCTAGCGGGAGTATCCGAGCAGTACTTC.

The rearrangement uses TRBV2 and TRBJ1-5, with 7 bases identical to TRBD1. Germline CDR1 is SNHLY and CDR2 is FYNNEI. Losses at the gene ends were 3 bases for V and 1 base for J; bases not matched to a gene: 3. The CDR3 is 15 amino acids. CDR3 amino acids: CASSDRTGSNQPQHF. The CDR3 nucleotides are TGTGCCAGCAGTGACCGGACAGGAAGCAATCAGCCCCAGCATTTT.

This chain uses TRBV30 with TRBJ1-3; 8 nucleotides match TRBD1. The V gene end was trimmed by 5 bases and the J gene end by 2 bases; junction bases not matched to a gene: 2. Germline V lookup: CDR1 GTSNPN, CDR2 SVGIG (reference sequence). This CDR3 has 13 amino acids. DNA of the CDR3: TGTGCCTGGGCGGACAGGGCTGGAAACACCATATATTTT. It is translated as CAWADRAGNTIYF.

V gene TRBV4-1 combines with J gene TRBJ1-5; D is possibly TRBD1 (5 bases). CDR3 length: 17 amino acids. CDR1 is MGHRA, CDR2 YSYEKL, per germline. Between the trimmed V and J ends, which lost 1 base and 0 bases, there was a span of 13 bases. The CDR3 loop reads CASSQGLGGNSNQPQHF. CDR3 in DNA: TGCGCCAGCAGCCAAGGACTGGGGGGGAATAGCAATCAGCCCCAGCATTTT.

The chain is built from TRBV5-3 and TRBJ2-6; the D is unclear. TRBV5-3 is marked as an open reading frame, function uncertain. This CDR3 has 12 amino acids. The V gene lost 8 bases and the J gene lost 6 bases, with 9 bases spanning the gap. In nucleotides, the CDR3 is TGTGCCAGGGTGGGCCAGGCCAACGTCCTGACTTTC. Translated, it gives CARVGQANVLTF.

This clone has more than one count but fewer than ten. This chain uses TRBV7-8 with TRBJ2-2; 11 positions agree with TRBD2. The CDR3 runs to 15 residues. The trim removed 6 bases at V and 5 bases at J, leaving 5 bases unmatched. Germline assignment: CDR1 SGHVS and CDR2 FQNEAQ. The CDR3, as DNA: TGTGCCAGCAGTTCGACTAGCGGGAAAACCGGGGAGCTGTTTTTT. As protein: CASSSTSGKTGELFF.

V usage is TRBV24-1 and J usage is TRBJ1-2, with 7 bases identical to TRBD1. Germline V CDR1 and CDR2: KGHDR, SFDVKD. Trimming took 3 bases from V and 4 from J; bases not matched to a gene: 7. The CDR3 totals 15 residues. The CDR3 DNA reads as TGTGCCACCAGTGATGACACCGACAGGGCCTATGGCTACACCTTC. Translated: CATSDDTDRAYGYTF.

CDR3 nucleotides: TGTGCCAGCAGCTCCCGGGACAGGGGGTACAAGCAGTACTTC. Translating gives CASSSRDRGYKQYF. The J gene is TRBJ2-7, the V gene TRBV5-5; 11 nucleotides line up with TRBD1. V trimming: 3 bases; J trimming: 8 bases; junction bases outside the gene matches: 7. Germline V gene sequence: CDR1 SGHKS, CDR2 YYEKEE (reference sequence). This CDR3 comprises 14 residues.

V is TRBV5-1 and J is TRBJ1-4; the match to TRBD1 covers 9 bases. The junction had 10 bases not matched to a gene; V was cut back by 3 bases and J by 7 bases. This CDR3 has 16 amino acids. Germline assignment: CDR1 SGHRS and CDR2 YFSETQ. The CDR3 bases are TGCGCCAGCAGCTGGGGAATACAGGGGGCGAGTGAAAAACTGTTTTTT. Translated: CASSWGIQGASEKLFF.

This chain uses TRBV7-2 with TRBJ2-5; TRBD1 agrees at 7 bases. J gave up 4 bases and V 5 bases, and 13 bases lay outside the gene matches. Germline V gene data show CDR1 as SGHTA and CDR2 as FQGNSA. The CDR3 is 16 amino acids. The CDR3 region is CASSQGQTLSPETQYF. The CDR3 bases are TGTGCCAGCAGCCAGGGACAGACCCTCTCCCCAGAGACCCAGTACTTC.

There are a few counts of this clone. The J gene is TRBJ1-6, the V gene TRBV27; D may be TRBD1 (6 bases). The germline CDR1 and CDR2 sequences are MNHEY and SMNVEV (reference sequence). V was clipped by 6 bases and J by 7 bases, with 28 bases between them. The CDR3 is 19 residues long. The CDR3 region has the DNA TGTGCCAGCAGGAGGGGGTCAGGGCTCACTAATATTCAAAATTCACCCCTCCACTTT. Translating it yields CASRRGSGLTNIQNSPLHF.

The chain carries TRBV5-1 and TRBJ1-3; 7 bases line up with TRBD1. The V and J ends lost 3 bases and 0 bases, in that order; junction bases with no gene match: 3. Germline V CDR1 and CDR2: SGHRS, YFSETQ. The CDR3 covers 15 residues. The CDR3 nucleotides read TGCGCCAGCAGCTCAGCAGGGGGCTCTGGAAACACCATATATTTT. Translated, it gives CASSSAGGSGNTIYF. The full variable domain, completed using reference TRBV5-1 and TRBJ1-3, is KAGVTQTPRYLIKTRGQQVTLSCSPISGHRSVSWYQQTPGQGLQFLFEYFSETQRNKGNFPGRFSGRQFSNSRSEMNVSTLELGDSALYLCASSSAGGSGNTIYFGEGSWLTVV.

The genes are TRBV7-3 and TRBJ2-7; 10 bases match TRBD2. The V segment lost 5 bases and the J segment 6 bases; nucleotides outside the gene matches: 7. Germline V gene lookup returns CDR1 SGHTA and CDR2 FQGTGA. This CDR3 has 14 residues. CDR3 region: CASSTLAGVGEQYF. DNA for the CDR3: TGTGCCAGCAGCACCCTAGCGGGAGTTGGCGAGCAGTACTTC.

Here the CDR3 reads CASSGGVLLSFF. CDR3 DNA sequence: TGTGCCAGCAGTGGAGGGGTCCTGTTGTCTTTCTTT. The chain employs TRBV28 and TRBJ1-1, with D possibly being TRBD1 (5 bases). The CDR3 has 12 amino acids. The V gene's germline CDR1 is MDHEN and CDR2 SYDVKM. Trimming took off 5 bases at V and 12 bases at J, with 16 bases between the two ends. The variable domain in full, completed from reference TRBV28 and TRBJ1-1, reads DVKVTQSSRYLVKRTGEKVFLECVQDMDHENMFWYRQDPGLGLRLIYFSYDVKMKEKGDIPEGYSVSREKKERFSLILESASTNQTSMYLCASSGGVLLSFFGQGTRLTVV.